Each of the 15 T cell receptor beta chains below was sequenced from the same sample in a study of T cell responses to AZD1222 COVID-19 vaccine. Only in-frame clones appear in the TCRdb table, and some are missing; sequencing was by immunoSEQ multiplex PCR. The data hold approximately 80,000 clones, with approximately 83% observed a single time. Sequencing used peripheral blood, obtained 28 days after the second AZD1222 dose. Receptor source: an adult who received the AZD1222 COVID-19 vaccine.

The chain has TRBV27 and TRBJ1-6; D not certain. The CDR3 consists of 15 residues. V was pared by 4 bases and J by 9 bases, with 16 bases between. From germline, CDR1 is MNHEY and CDR2 SMNVEV (reference sequence). The CDR3 sequence is CASSSRGGLISPLHF. In DNA, the CDR3 is TGTGCCAGCAGTTCCCGGGGAGGCCTTATTTCACCCCTCCACTTT.

The chain uses TRBV20-1 and TRBJ2-7; 7 bases fit TRBD1. CDR1 is DFQATT and CDR2 is SNEGSKA in the germline V gene (reference sequence). V gave up 8 bases and J gave up 5 bases; unmatched junction bases: 6. The CDR3 spans 11 residues. DNA for the CDR3: TGCAGTCCAAGACAGGGCGACGAGCAGTACTTC. As protein: CSPRQGDEQYF.

This chain links TRBV24-1 with TRBJ1-3, with a possible D match to TRBD1 (6 bases). The V gene lost 2 bases and the J gene lost 3 bases, with 10 bases spanning the gap. Germline lookup yields CDR1 KGHDR and CDR2 SFDVKD. CDR3 length equals 15 residues. CDR3 DNA sequence: TGTGCCACCAGTGATTCTGGGACATTTGGAAACACCATATATTTT. This translates into CATSDSGTFGNTIYF.

V usage is TRBV19 and J usage is TRBJ1-6; possible D gene TRBD1, 6 bases. Trimming removed 9 bases at V and 7 bases at J, with 19 bases between. The CDR3 is 15 amino acids. Germline values: CDR1 LNHDA, CDR2 SQIVND (reference sequence). CDR3 residues: CASMIDRSLNSPLHF. As DNA, the CDR3 is TGTGCCAGCATGATTGACAGGAGTTTAAATTCACCCCTCCACTTT.

The genes are TRBV27 and TRBJ1-2; 9 bases are a match to TRBD1. Germline lookup yields CDR1 MNHEY and CDR2 SMNVEV (reference sequence). Unmatched junction bases numbered 4, after V lost 6 bases and J lost 2 bases. CDR3 size: 14 residues. This CDR3 is CASSRDRANYGYTF. The DNA of the CDR3 is TGTGCCAGCAGCCGGGACAGGGCGAACTATGGCTACACCTTC.

The CDR3, as DNA: TGTGCCAGCAGTTTAGTACTAGCTCTCAATGAGCAGTTCTTC. It encodes CASSLVLALNEQFF. This chain links TRBV28 with TRBJ2-1, with a possible D match to TRBD2 (6 bases). The CDR3 totals 14 residues. Trimming took off 2 bases at V and 6 bases at J, with 11 bases between the two ends. Germline loops: CDR1 MDHEN, CDR2 SYDVKM. The full variable domain, rest sourced from reference TRBV28 and TRBJ2-1, is DVKVTQSSRYLVKRTGEKVFLECVQDMDHENMFWYRQDPGLGLRLIYFSYDVKMKEKGDIPEGYSVSREKKERFSLILESASTNQTSMYLCASSLVLALNEQFFGPGTRLTVL.

V usage is TRBV5-6 and J usage is TRBJ2-7, with unresolved D. The CDR3 loop spans 16 amino acids. Trimming left V 0 bases short and J 3 bases short, with 16 bases between. CDR1 is SGHDT, CDR2 YYEEEE, per germline. CDR3 in amino acids: CASSLGLVSLNYEQYF. CDR3 DNA: TGTGCCAGCAGCTTGGGTCTAGTTTCACTCAACTACGAGCAGTACTTC.

V is TRBV5-1 and J is TRBJ2-7; no clear D gene. Trimming took off 1 base at V and 0 bases at J, with 8 bases between the two ends. CDR3 size: 14 residues. The germline V gene has CDR1 SGHRS and CDR2 YFSETQ. CDR3 sequence: CASSLMVSSYEQYF. CDR3 nucleotide sequence: TGCGCCAGCAGCTTGATGGTGAGCTCCTACGAGCAGTACTTC.

This clone was counted a single time. V gene TRBV28 combines with J gene TRBJ2-7; a possible D gene is TRBD1 (6 bases). Trimming stripped 6 bases from V and 0 bases from J, with 12 bases between. There are 14 residues in the CDR3. Germline V CDR1 and CDR2: MDHEN, SYDVKM. The CDR3 coding sequence is TGTGCCAGCAGCGAAAGGGGGAGCTCCTACGAGCAGTACGTC. Protein product: CASSERGSSYEQYV.

This chain uses TRBV3-1 (or the pseudogene TRBV3-2) with TRBJ1-2; 7 bases line up with TRBD1. V was clipped by 3 bases and J by 3 bases; unmatched bases: 10. Germline CDR1 reads LGHDT; CDR2 reads YNNKEL (reference sequence). This CDR3 comprises 16 residues. The CDR3 reads CASSQEGGRFDYGYTF. In DNA form, the CDR3 reads TGTGCCAGCAGCCAGGAAGGGGGCAGGTTCGACTATGGCTACACCTTC.

This chain joins TRBV5-4 and TRBJ1-5, with D possibly matching TRBD1 (5 bases). The V gene lost 3 bases and the J gene lost 2 bases, with 12 bases spanning the gap. Germline assignment: CDR1 SGHNT and CDR2 YYREEE (reference sequence). The length of the CDR3 is 15 residues. The CDR3 DNA reads as TGTGCCAGCAGCTCCCAGGGATTAGGCAATCAGCCCCAGCATTTT. It specifies CASSSQGLGNQPQHF.

The V call is TRBV6-2 or TRBV6-3, the J call TRBJ2-2; D unresolved. Trimming removed 2 bases from V and 7 bases from J, with 8 bases in between. There are 13 residues in the CDR3. CDR1 and CDR2 (germline): MNHEY, SVGEGT. This chain's CDR3 is CASSYDGFGELFF. Written as DNA, the CDR3 is TGTGCCAGCAGTTACGATGGATTCGGGGAGCTGTTTTTT.

The chain employs TRBV28 and TRBJ2-1, with 10 positions matching TRBD2. Germline CDR1 MDHEN, CDR2 SYDVKM. The CDR3 totals 16 residues. The V gene end was trimmed by 6 bases and the J gene end by 0 bases; junction bases not matched to a gene: 5. For the CDR3, the DNA is TGTGCCAGCAGGCCACTAGCGGGGAGCTCCTACAATGAGCAGTTCTTC. This sequence encodes CASRPLAGSSYNEQFF.

J is TRBJ2-2 and V is TRBV5-1, with TRBD2 identical over 9 bases. V was pared by 4 bases and J by 1 base, with 8 bases of the junction left unmatched. The germline CDR1 and CDR2 sequences are SGHRS and YFSETQ. The length of the CDR3 is 17 residues. The CDR3 DNA follows: TGCGCCAGCAGCCCCCGGGCGGGGGGGGAGAACACCGGGGAGCTGTTTTTT. This sequence encodes CASSPRAGGENTGELFF.

V and J are TRBV11-3 and TRBJ2-5, with 7 bases that match TRBD1. Germline trimming cut 5 bases from V and 5 bases from J; bases unmatched to any gene: 8. The CDR3 has 14 amino acids. CDR1 is SGHNT and CDR2 is YENEEA in the germline V gene. The CDR3 DNA sequence: TGTGCCAGCAGCACAGGGGCAGTGAGGGAGACCCAGTACTTC. This sequence encodes CASSTGAVRETQYF.